Listed below are T cell receptor beta chains from one sample, sequenced in a study of chemoradiotherapy in HPV16-positive cancers. Produced via immunoSEQ multiplex PCR; TCRdb's table is partial and in-frame only. The sample lists about 5,100 clones; 77% were seen once. The source material was tumor tissue, sampled from a patient who underwent chemoradiotherapy. The receptors here all came from a human donor with HPV-associated anogenital cancer. CDR3s include the opening cysteine and the closing phenylalanine or tryptophan. Fields, in order: J gene, clone size, D gene, V gene, CDR3 length, CDR3 protein, CDR3 DNA. A D gene is named only where the DNA matches it firmly. Clone sizes are given selectively: once, few, many, or a class where the clone is expanded.

J: TRBJ2-1
size: NA
D: TRBD2
V: TRBV7-3
length: 17
CDR3: CASSPREAGFSYNEQFF
DNA: TGTGCCAGCAGCCCCCGGGAAGCGGGATTCTCCTACAATGAGCAGTTCTTC

J: TRBJ2-2
size: NA
D: NA
V: TRBV9
length: 14
CDR3: CASSVARNTGELFF
DNA: TGTGCCAGCAGCGTAGCTCGGAACACCGGGGAGCTGTTTTTT

J: TRBJ1-2
size: NA
D: TRBD1
V: TRBV5-1
length: 17
CDR3: CASSPYTRRTGDYGYTF
DNA: TGCGCCAGCAGCCCATATACCCGACGGACAGGAGACTATGGCTACACCTTC

J: TRBJ2-5
size: NA
D: TRBD2
V: TRBV12-5
length: 13
CDR3: CASGPSGQETQYF
DNA: TGTGCTAGTGGCCCTAGCGGACAAGAGACCCAGTACTTC

J: TRBJ2-1
size: few
D: TRBD1
V: TRBV13
length: 18
CDR3: CASSLGGQGFLSYNEQFF
DNA: TGTGCCAGCAGCTTAGGGGGACAGGGTTTTTTATCCTACAATGAGCAGTTCTTC

J: TRBJ2-2
size: once
D: NA
V: TRBV11-2
length: 14
CDR3: CASSLLTASGELFF
DNA: TGTGCCAGCAGCCTCCTGACGGCCTCCGGGGAGCTGTTTTTT

J: TRBJ1-5
size: NA
D: NA
V: TRBV7-6
length: 15
CDR3: CASSLSRGPGQPQHF
DNA: TGTGCCAGCAGCTTATCGCGGGGACCGGGTCAGCCCCAGCATTTT

J: TRBJ1-1
size: NA
D: NA
V: TRBV5-4
length: 13
CDR3: CASSWDMNTEAFF
DNA: TGTGCCAGCAGCTGGGACATGAACACTGAAGCTTTCTTT

J: TRBJ2-1
size: NA
D: TRBD1
V: TRBV9
length: 19
CDR3: CASSVGSGQGVNYYNEQFF
DNA: TGTGCCAGCAGCGTAGGTTCCGGACAGGGGGTAAATTATTACAATGAGCAGTTCTTC

J: TRBJ1-1
size: NA
D: NA
V: TRBV2
length: 13
CDR3: CASSGSPNTEAFF
DNA: TGTGCCAGCAGTGGATCCCCGAACACTGAAGCTTTCTTT

J: TRBJ2-7
size: NA
D: NA
V: TRBV11-2
length: 16
CDR3: CASSFRDSKGYYEQYF
DNA: TGTGCCAGCAGCTTCCGGGACTCTAAAGGGTACTACGAGCAGTACTTC

J: TRBJ2-7
size: once
D: TRBD1
V: TRBV23-1
length: 11
CDR3: CASSSTGEQYF
DNA: TGCGCCAGCAGCTCGACAGGGGAGCAGTACTTC

J: TRBJ2-3
size: NA
D: TRBD1
V: TRBV9
length: 17
CDR3: CASSVNPGQGDTDTQYF
DNA: TGTGCCAGCAGCGTTAATCCGGGACAGGGGGACACAGATACGCAGTATTTT

J: TRBJ2-7
size: NA
D: NA
V: TRBV7-2
length: 14
CDR3: CASSPIGDLYEQYF
DNA: TGTGCCAGCAGCCCCATCGGGGATTTGTACGAGCAGTACTTC

J: TRBJ2-7
size: NA
D: TRBD2
V: TRBV4-2
length: 16
CDR3: CASSQAVVTGGYEQYF
DNA: TGTGCCAGCAGCCAAGCTGTAGTTACGGGGGGCTACGAGCAGTACTTC

J: TRBJ1-1
size: NA
D: NA
V: TRBV10-3
length: 16
CDR3: CAISESLGSVSTEAFF
DNA: TGTGCCATCAGTGAGTCCCTAGGGTCAGTCTCCACTGAAGCTTTCTTT

J: TRBJ2-5
size: NA
D: NA
V: TRBV5-1
length: 14
CDR3: CASSFQGHQETQYF
DNA: TGCGCCAGCAGCTTTCAGGGGCATCAAGAGACCCAGTACTTC

J: TRBJ1-6
size: NA
D: NA
V: TRBV30
length: 14
CDR3: CAWSVQNYNSPLHF
DNA: TGTGCCTGGAGTGTACAGAATTATAATTCACCCCTCCACTTT

J: TRBJ2-7
size: once
D: NA
V: TRBV29-1
length: 14
CDR3: CSVEGRDGGYEQYF
DNA: TGCAGCGTTGAAGGGAGGGACGGAGGATACGAGCAGTACTTC

J: TRBJ1-6
size: NA
D: NA
V: TRBV7-9
length: 14
CDR3: CASSLTGAGSPLHF
DNA: TGTGCCAGCAGCCTAACGGGAGCGGGGTCACCCCTCCACTTT

J: TRBJ2-3
size: NA
D: TRBD2
V: TRBV27
length: 17
CDR3: CASSSGLAGGSTDTQYF
DNA: TGTGCCAGCAGTTCGGGACTAGCGGGGGGTAGCACAGATACGCAGTATTTT

J: TRBJ2-5
size: once
D: NA
V: TRBV19
length: 12
CDR3: CASRQAGETQYF
DNA: TGTGCCAGTCGACAAGCGGGAGAGACCCAGTACTTC

J: TRBJ2-2
size: NA
D: NA
V: TRBV28
length: 12
CDR3: CASSDPTGELFF
DNA: TGTGCCAGCAGTGACCCCACCGGGGAGCTGTTTTTT

J: TRBJ1-4
size: NA
D: NA
V: TRBV11-2
length: 15
CDR3: CASTQNQWTNEKLFF
DNA: TGTGCCAGCACCCAAAATCAGTGGACTAATGAAAAACTGTTTTTT

J: TRBJ2-5
size: NA
D: TRBD1
V: TRBV18
length: 14
CDR3: CASSPTGGGETQYF
DNA: TGTGCCAGCTCTCCAACAGGGGGAGGAGAGACCCAGTACTTC